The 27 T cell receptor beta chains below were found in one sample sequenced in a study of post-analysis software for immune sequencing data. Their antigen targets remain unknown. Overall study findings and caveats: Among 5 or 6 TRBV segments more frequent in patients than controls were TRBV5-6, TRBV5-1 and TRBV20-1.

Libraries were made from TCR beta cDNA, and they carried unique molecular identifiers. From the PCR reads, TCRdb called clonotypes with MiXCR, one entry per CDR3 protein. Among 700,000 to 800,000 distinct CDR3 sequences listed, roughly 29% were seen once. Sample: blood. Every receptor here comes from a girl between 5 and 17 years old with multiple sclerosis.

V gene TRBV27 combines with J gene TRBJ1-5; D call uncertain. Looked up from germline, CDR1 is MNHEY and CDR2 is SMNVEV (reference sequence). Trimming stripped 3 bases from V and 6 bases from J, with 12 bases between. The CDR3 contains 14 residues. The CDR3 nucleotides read TGTGCCAGCAGTTTCGTCTTTGGATCTCAGCCCCAGCATTTT. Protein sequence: CASSFVFGSQPQHF.

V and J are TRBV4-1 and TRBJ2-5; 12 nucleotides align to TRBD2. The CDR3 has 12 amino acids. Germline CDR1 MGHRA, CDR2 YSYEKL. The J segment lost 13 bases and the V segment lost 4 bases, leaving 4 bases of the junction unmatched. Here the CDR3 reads CASSPSGGAWYF. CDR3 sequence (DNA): TGCGCCAGCAGCCCTAGCGGGGGGGCCTGGTACTTC.

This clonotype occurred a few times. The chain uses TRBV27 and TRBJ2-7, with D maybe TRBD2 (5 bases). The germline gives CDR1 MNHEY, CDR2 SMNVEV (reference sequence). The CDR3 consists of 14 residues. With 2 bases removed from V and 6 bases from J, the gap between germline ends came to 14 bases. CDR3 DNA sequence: TGTGCCAGCAGTTTAGTCGGGGTAGGTGGCGAGCAGTACTTC. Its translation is CASSLVGVGGEQYF.

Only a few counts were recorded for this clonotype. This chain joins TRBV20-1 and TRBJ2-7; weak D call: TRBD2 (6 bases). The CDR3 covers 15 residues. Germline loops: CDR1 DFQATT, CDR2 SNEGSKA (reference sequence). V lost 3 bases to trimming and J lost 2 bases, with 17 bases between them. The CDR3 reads CSARKIAATTYEQYF. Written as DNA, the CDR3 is TGCAGTGCTAGGAAGATAGCGGCCACAACCTACGAGCAGTACTTC.

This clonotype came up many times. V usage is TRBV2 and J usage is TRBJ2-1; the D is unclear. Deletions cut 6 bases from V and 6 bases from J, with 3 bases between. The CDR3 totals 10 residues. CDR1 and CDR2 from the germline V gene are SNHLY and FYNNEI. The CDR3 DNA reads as TGTGCCAGCAGCCGCAATGAGCAGTTCTTC. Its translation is CASSRNEQFF.

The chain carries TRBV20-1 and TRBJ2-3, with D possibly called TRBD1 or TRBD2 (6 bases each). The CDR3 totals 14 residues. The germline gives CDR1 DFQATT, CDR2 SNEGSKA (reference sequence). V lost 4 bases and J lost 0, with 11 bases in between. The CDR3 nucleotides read TGCAGTGCTACGGGGGCGACTAGCACAGATACGCAGTATTTT. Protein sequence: CSATGATSTDTQYF.

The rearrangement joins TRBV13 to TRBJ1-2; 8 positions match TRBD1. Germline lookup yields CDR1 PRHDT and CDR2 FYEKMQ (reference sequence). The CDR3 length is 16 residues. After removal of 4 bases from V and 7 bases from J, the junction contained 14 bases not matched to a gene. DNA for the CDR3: TGTGCCAGCAGCTCCCCTCGGACAGGGAGCTACTCTGGCTACACCTTC. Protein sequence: CASSSPRTGSYSGYTF.

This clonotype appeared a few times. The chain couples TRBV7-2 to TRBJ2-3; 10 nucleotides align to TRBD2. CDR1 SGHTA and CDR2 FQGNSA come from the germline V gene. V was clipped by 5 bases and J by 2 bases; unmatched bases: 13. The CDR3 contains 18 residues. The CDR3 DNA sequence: TGTGCCAGCAGCCTACAGGTTTCTAGCGGGGGATACACAGATACGCAGTATTTT. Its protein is CASSLQVSSGGYTDTQYF.

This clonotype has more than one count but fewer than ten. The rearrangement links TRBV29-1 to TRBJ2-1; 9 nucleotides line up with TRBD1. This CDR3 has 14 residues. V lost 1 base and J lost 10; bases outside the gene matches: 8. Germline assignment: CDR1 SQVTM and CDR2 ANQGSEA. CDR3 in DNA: TGCAGCGTTGAAGGCCGACAGGGGGAGAACGAGCAGTTCTTC. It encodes CSVEGRQGENEQFF.

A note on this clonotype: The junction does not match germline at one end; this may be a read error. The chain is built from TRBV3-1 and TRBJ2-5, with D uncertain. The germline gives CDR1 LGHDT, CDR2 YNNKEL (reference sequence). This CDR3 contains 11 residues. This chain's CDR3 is CAGRIQETQYF. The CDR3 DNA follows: TGTGCCGGCAGGATACAAGAGACCCAGTACTTC.

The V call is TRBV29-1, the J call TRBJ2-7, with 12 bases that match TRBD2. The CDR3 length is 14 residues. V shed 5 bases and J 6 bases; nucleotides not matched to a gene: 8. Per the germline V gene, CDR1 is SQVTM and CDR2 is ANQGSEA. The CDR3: CSVLLAGGPSEQYF. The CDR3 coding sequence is TGCAGCGTTTTACTAGCGGGAGGCCCCTCCGAGCAGTACTTC.

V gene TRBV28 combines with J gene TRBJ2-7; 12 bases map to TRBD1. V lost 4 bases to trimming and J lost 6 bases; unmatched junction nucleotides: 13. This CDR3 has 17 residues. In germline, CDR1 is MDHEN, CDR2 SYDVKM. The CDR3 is CASSSPRDRGLRAEQYF. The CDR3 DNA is TGTGCCAGCAGTTCCCCCCGGGACAGGGGGCTCCGCGCCGAGCAGTACTTC.

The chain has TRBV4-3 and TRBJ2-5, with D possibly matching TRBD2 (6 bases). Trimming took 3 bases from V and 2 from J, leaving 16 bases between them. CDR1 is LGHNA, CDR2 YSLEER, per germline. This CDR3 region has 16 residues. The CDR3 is CASSQVGLAPQETQYF. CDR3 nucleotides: TGCGCCAGCAGCCAGGTTGGGCTAGCGCCACAAGAGACCCAGTACTTC.

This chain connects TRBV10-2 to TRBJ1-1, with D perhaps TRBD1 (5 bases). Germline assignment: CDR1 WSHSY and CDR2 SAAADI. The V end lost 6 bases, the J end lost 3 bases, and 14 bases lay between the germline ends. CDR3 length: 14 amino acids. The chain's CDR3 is CASSHFGGDTEAFF. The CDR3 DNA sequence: TGCGCCAGCAGCCACTTCGGAGGGGACACTGAAGCTTTCTTT.

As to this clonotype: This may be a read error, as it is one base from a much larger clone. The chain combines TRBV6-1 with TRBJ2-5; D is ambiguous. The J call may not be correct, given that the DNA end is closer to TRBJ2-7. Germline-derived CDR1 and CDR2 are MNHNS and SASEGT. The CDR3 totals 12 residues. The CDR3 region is CDSSESSYEQYF. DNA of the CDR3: TGTGACAGCAGTGAAAGCTCCTACGAGCAGTACTTC.

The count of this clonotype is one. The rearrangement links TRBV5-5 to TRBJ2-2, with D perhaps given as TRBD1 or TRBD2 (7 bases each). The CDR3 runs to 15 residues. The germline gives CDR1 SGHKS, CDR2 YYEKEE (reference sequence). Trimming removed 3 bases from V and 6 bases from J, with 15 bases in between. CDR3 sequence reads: CASSSTGAGAGELFF. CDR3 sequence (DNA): TGTGCCAGCAGCTCCACAGGGGCGGGGGCCGGGGAGCTGTTTTTT.

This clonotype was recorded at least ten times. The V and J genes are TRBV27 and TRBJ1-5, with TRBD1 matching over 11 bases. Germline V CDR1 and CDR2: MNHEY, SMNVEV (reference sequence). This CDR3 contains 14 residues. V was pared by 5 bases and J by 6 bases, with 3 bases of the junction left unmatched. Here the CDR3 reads CASSRTGGGQPQHF. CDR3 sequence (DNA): TGTGCCAGCAGTCGGACAGGGGGCGGTCAGCCCCAGCATTTT.

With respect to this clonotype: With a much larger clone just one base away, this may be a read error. This CDR3 reads CAIRVGDEQFF. In DNA, the CDR3 is TGTGCCATCAGGGTAGGGGATGAGCAGTTCTTC. This chain links TRBV10-3 with TRBJ2-1; the D gene is possibly TRBD1 (5 bases). CDR3 size: 11 residues. V shed 6 bases and J shed 8 bases, with 8 bases lying between them. The germline gives CDR1 ENHRY, CDR2 SYGVKD.

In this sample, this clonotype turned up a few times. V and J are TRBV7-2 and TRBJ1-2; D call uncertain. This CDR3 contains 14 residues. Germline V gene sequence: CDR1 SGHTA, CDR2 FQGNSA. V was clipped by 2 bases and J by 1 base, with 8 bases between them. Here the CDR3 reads CASSLLGSNYGYTF. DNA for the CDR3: TGTGCCAGCAGCTTACTTGGGAGTAACTATGGCTACACCTTC. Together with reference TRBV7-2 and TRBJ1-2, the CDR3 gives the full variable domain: GAGVSQSPSNKVTEKGKDVELRCDPISGHTALYWYRQSLGQGLEFLIYFQGNSAPDKSGLPSDRFSAERTGGSVSTLTIQRTQQEDSAVYLCASSLLGSNYGYTFGSGTRLTVV.

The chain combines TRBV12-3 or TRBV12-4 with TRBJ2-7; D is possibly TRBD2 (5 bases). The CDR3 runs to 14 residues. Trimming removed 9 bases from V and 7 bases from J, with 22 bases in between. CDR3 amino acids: CASSEAGPTGEQYF. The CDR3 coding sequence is TGTGCCAGTAGCGAAGCCGGGCCCACGGGGGAGCAGTACTTC.

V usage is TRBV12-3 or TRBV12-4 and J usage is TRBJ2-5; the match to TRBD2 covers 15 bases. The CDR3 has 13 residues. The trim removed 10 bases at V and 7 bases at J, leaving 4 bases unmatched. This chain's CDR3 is CAIRTSGRVTQYF. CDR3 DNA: TGTGCCATCCGGACTAGCGGGAGGGTGACCCAGTACTTC.

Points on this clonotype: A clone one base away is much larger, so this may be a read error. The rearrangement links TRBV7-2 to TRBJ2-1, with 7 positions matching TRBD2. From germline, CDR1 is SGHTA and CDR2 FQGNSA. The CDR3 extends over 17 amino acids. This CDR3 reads CASSLSRQAGNYNEQLF. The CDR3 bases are TGTGCCAGCAGCTTAAGTCGTCAAGCGGGAAACTACAATGAGCAGTTATTC.

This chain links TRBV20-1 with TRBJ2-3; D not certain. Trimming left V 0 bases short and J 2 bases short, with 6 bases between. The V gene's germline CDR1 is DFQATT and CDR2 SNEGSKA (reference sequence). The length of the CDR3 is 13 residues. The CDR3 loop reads CSAREDFTDTQYF. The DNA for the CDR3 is TGCAGTGCTAGAGAGGATTTCACAGATACGCAGTATTTT.

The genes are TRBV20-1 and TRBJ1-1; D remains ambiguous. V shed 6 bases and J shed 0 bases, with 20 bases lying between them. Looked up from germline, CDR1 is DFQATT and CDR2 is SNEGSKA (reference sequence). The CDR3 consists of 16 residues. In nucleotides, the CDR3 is TGCAGTGCCGACGTTTACTCGGGTGCGGTGAACACTGAAGCTTTCTTT. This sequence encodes CSADVYSGAVNTEAFF.

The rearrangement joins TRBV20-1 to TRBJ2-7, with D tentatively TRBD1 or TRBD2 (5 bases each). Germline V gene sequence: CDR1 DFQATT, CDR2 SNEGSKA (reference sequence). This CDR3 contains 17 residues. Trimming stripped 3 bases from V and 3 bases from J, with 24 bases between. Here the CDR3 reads CSARPPPAGRKIYEQYF. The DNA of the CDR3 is TGCAGTGCTAGGCCCCCCCCAGCAGGGAGAAAGATCTACGAGCAGTACTTC.

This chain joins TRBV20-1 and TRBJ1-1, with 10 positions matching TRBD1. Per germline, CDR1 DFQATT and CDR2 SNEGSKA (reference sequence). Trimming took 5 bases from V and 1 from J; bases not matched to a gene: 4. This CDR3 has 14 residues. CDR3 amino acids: CSAVRTGGNTEAFF. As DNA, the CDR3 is TGCAGTGCTGTGAGGACAGGGGGGAACACTGAAGCTTTCTTT.

This chain's CDR3 is CASSPLRVRYTEAFF. In DNA form, the CDR3 reads TGCGCCAGCAGCCCCCTTAGGGTCCGATACACTGAAGCTTTCTTT. The chain has TRBV5-1 and TRBJ1-1; D uncertain. The CDR3 extends over 15 amino acids. The germline V and J ends were trimmed by 4 bases and 3 bases, with 16 bases remaining between them. Germline CDR1 reads SGHRS; CDR2 reads YFSETQ.